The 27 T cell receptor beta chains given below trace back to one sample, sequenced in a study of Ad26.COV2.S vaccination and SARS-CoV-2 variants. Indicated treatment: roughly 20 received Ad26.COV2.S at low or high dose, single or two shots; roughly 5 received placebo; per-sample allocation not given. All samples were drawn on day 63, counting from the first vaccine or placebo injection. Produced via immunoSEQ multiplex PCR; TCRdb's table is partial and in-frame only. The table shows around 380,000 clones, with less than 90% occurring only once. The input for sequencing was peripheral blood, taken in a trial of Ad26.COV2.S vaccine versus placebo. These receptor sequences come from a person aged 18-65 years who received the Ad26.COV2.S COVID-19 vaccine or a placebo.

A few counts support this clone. Written as DNA, the CDR3 is TGTGCCAGCAGCTTCGGGACAGGGGCGAGCACTGAAGCTTTCTTT. Residues: CASSFGTGASTEAFF. The chain links TRBV7-8 to TRBJ1-1; 10 nucleotides align to TRBD1. Germline CDR1 and CDR2: SGHVS and FQNEAQ. V shed 3 bases and J 4 bases; nucleotides not matched to a gene: 5. This CDR3 contains 15 residues.

The DNA of the CDR3 is TGTGCCACCAGTGACCCGGGACAGGGTAAGAATGAGCAGTTCTTC. It codes for CATSDPGQGKNEQFF. The rearrangement joins TRBV24-1 to TRBJ2-1; 9 bases map to TRBD1. The CDR3 extends over 15 amino acids. The V gene end was trimmed by 4 bases and the J gene end by 7 bases; junction bases not matched to a gene: 7. Germline CDR1 KGHDR, CDR2 SFDVKD.

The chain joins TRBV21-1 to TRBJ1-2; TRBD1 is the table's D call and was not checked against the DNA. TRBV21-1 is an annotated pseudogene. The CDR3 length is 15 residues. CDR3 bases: TGTGCCAGCACCAGGGACAGGGGGCCGAAAGGGGGCTACACCTTC. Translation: CASTRDRGPKGGYTF.

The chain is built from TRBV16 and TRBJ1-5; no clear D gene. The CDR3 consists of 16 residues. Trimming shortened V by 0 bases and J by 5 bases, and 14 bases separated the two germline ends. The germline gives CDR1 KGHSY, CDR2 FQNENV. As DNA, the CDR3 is TGTGCCAGCAGCCAATCGAGGACGGCTTCTTATCAGCCCCAGCATTTT. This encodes CASSQSRTASYQPQHF.

CDR3: CASSLTGVNTEAFF. DNA for the CDR3: TGTGCCAGCAGCTTAACAGGGGTGAACACTGAAGCTTTCTTT. This sequence joins TRBV9 and TRBJ1-1, with 7 bases identical to TRBD1. V lost 4 bases, J lost 0 bases, and 3 bases stayed unmatched. CDR3 length: 14 amino acids. Germline CDR1 is SGDLS and CDR2 is YYNGEE.

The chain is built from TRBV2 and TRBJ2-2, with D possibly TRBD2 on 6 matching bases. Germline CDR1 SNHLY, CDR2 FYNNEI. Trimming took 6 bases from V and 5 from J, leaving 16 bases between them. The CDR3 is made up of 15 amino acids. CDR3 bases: TGTGCCAGCAGCGTGGCGGGATTTGGAACCGGGGAGCTGTTTTTT. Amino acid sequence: CASSVAGFGTGELFF.

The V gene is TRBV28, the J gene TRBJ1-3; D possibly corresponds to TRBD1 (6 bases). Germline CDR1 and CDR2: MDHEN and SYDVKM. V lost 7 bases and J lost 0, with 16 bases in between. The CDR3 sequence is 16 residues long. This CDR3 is CASMGAQGVSGNTIYF. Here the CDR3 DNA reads TGTGCCAGCATGGGGGCCCAGGGTGTCTCTGGAAACACCATATATTTT.

For the CDR3, the DNA is TGTGCCAGCAGCTTAGCGGGGGGGCCAGAGACCCAGTACTTC. This sequence encodes CASSLAGGPETQYF. The chain combines TRBV7-2 with TRBJ2-5; possible D gene TRBD2, 7 bases. There are 14 residues in the CDR3. The V gene lost 0 bases and the J gene lost 4 bases, with 9 bases spanning the gap. Germline lookup yields CDR1 SGHTA and CDR2 FQGNSA.

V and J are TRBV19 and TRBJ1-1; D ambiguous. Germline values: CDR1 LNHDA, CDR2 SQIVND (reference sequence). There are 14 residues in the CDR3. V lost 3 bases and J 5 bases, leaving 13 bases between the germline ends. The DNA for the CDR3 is TGTGCCAGTAGTATGGCGACTGGTTGGACTGAAGCTTTCTTT. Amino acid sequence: CASSMATGWTEAFF.

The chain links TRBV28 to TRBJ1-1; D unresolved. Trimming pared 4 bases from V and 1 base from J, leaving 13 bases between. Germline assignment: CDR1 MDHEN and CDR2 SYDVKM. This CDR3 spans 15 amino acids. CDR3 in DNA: TGTGCCAGCAGTTCCACCCCCCAGGAGAACACTGAAGCTTTCTTT. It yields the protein CASSSTPQENTEAFF.

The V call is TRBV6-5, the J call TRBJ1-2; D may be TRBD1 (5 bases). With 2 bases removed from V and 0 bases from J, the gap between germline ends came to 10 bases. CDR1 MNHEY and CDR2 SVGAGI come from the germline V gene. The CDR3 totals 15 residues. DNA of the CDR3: TGTGCCAGCAGTTACGCAGGGCTCGCTAACTATGGCTACACCTTC. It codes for CASSYAGLANYGYTF.

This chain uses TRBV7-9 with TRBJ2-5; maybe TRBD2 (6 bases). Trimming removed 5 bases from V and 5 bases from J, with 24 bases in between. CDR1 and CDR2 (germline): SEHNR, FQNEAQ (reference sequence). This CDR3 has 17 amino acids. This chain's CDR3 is CASSPRGGGALRETQYF. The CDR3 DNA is TGTGCCAGCAGCCCCCGAGGAGGAGGGGCGCTTCGGGAGACCCAGTACTTC.

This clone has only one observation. The CDR3 region has the DNA TGTGCCAGCAGTCCTGGAAGGATCCTGGGCTACACCTTC. This gives the protein CASSPGRILGYTF. The V and J genes are TRBV12-3 or TRBV12-4 and TRBJ1-2; D is unclear. This CDR3 spans 13 amino acids. V was shortened by 5 bases and J by 8 bases, with 15 bases between the two germline ends.

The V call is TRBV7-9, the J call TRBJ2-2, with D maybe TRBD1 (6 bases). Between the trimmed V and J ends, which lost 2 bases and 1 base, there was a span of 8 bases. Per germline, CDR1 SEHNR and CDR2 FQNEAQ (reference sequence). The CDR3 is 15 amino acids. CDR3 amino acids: CASSLWGLNTGELFF. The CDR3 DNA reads TGTGCCAGCAGCTTATGGGGGCTGAACACCGGGGAGCTGTTTTTT.

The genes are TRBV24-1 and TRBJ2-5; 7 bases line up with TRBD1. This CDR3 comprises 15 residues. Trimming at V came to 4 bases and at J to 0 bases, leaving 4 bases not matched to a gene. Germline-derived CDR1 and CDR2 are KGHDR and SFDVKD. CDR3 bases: TGTGCCACCAGTGACCGAGGGACAGACCAAGAGACCCAGTACTTC. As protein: CATSDRGTDQETQYF.

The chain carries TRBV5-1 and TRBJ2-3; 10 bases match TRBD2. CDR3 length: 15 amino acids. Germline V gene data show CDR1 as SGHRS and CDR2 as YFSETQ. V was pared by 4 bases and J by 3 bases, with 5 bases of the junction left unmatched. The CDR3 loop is CASSPSGGVTDTQYF. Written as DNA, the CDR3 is TGCGCCAGCAGCCCAAGCGGGGGGGTAACAGATACGCAGTATTTT.

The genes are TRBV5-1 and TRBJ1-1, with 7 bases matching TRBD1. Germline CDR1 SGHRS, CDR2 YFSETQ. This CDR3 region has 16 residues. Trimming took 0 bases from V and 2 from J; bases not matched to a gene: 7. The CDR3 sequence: CASSLGSDRVNTEAFF. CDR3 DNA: TGCGCCAGCAGCTTGGGGTCCGACAGGGTAAACACTGAAGCTTTCTTT. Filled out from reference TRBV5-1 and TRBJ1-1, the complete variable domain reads KAGVTQTPRYLIKTRGQQVTLSCSPISGHRSVSWYQQTPGQGLQFLFEYFSETQRNKGNFPGRFSGRQFSNSRSEMNVSTLELGDSALYLCASSLGSDRVNTEAFFGQGTRLTVV.

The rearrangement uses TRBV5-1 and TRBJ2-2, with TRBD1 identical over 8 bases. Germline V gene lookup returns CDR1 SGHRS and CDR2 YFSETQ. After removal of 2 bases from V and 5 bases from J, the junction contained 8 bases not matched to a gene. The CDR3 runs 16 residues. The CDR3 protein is CASSLSPGGGTGELFF. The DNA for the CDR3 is TGCGCCAGCAGCTTATCGCCAGGGGGCGGTACCGGGGAGCTGTTTTTT. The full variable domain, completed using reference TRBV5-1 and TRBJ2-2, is KAGVTQTPRYLIKTRGQQVTLSCSPISGHRSVSWYQQTPGQGLQFLFEYFSETQRNKGNFPGRFSGRQFSNSRSEMNVSTLELGDSALYLCASSLSPGGGTGELFFGEGSRLTVL.

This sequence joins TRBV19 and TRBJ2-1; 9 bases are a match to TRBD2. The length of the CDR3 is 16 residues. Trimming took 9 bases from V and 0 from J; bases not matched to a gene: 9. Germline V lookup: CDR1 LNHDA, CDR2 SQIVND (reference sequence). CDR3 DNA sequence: TGTGCCAGCCCCCTAGCGGGGAAAACCTCCTACAATGAGCAGTTCTTC. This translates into CASPLAGKTSYNEQFF.

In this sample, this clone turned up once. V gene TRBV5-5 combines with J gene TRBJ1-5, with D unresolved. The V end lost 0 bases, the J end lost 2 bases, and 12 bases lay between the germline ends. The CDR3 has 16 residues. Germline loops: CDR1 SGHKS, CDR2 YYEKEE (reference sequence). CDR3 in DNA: TGTGCCAGCAGCTTGGTTTTGGAAGGTGGCAATCAGCCCCAGCATTTT. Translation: CASSLVLEGGNQPQHF.

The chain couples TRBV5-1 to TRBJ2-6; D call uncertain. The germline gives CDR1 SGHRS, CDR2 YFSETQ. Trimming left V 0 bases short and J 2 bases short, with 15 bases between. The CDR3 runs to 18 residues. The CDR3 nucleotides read TGCGCCAGCAGCTTGGATGGCAGGTGGGCGCCTGGGGCCAACGTCCTGACTTTC. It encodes CASSLDGRWAPGANVLTF.

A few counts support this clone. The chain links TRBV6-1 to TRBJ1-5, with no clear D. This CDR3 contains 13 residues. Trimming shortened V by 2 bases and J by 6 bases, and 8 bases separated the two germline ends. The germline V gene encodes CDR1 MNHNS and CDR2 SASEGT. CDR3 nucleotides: TGTGCCAGCAGTGAATTTAGGGTTCAGCCCCAGCATTTT. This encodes CASSEFRVQPQHF.

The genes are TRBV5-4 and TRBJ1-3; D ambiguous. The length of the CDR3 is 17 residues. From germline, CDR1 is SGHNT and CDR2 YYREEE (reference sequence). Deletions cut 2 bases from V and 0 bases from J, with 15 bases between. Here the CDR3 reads CASSFARTGFSGNTIYF. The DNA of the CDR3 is TGTGCCAGCAGCTTCGCAAGGACGGGCTTCTCTGGAAACACCATATATTTT. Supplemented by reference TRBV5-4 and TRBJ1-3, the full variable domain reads ETGVTQSPTHLIKTRGQQVTLRCSSQSGHNTVSWYQQALGQGPQFIFQYYREEENGRGNFPPRFSGLQFPNYSSELNVNALELDDSALYLCASSFARTGFSGNTIYFGEGSWLTVV.

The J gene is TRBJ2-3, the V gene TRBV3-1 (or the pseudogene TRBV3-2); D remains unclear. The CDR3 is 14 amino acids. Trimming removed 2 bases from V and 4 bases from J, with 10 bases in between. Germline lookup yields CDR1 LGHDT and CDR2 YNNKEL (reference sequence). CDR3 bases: TGTGCCAGCAGCCAACCACGGTCGGCAGATACGCAGTATTTT. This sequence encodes CASSQPRSADTQYF.

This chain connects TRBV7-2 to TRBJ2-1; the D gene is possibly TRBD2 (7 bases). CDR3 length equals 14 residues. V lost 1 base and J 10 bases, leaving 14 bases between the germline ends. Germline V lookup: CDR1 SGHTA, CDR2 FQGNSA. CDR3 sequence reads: CASSLEGGPWEQFF. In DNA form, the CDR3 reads TGTGCCAGCAGCTTAGAGGGGGGGCCCTGGGAGCAGTTCTTC.

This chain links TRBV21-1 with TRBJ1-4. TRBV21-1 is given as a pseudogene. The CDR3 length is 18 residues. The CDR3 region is CASSERWTDRTTNEKLFF. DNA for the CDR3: TGTGCCAGCAGCGAAAGATGGACGGATCGGACAACTAATGAAAAACTGTTTTTT.

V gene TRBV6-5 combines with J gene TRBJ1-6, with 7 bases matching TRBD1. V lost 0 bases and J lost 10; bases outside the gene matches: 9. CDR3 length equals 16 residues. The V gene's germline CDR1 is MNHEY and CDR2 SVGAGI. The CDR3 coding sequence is TGTGCCAGCAGTTACTCCGGGAACAGGGGAGTATCACCCCTCCACTTT. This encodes CASSYSGNRGVSPLHF.